These T cell receptor beta chains were read from a single sample in a study of shared clonotypes between healthy human individuals. TCRdb's copy holds only in-frame clones and misses some; the assay was immunoSEQ multiplex PCR. The table includes approximately 720,000 clones, just over 90% detected once. The specimen sequenced was naive CD8+ T cells sorted from blood. The receptors come from a man between 25 and 39 years old in good health. Both conserved end residues are part of each CDR3. A D gene is named only where the DNA matches it firmly. Size is omitted from some rows. Given values are once, few, many or a class for expanded clones.

v_gene	abundance	d_gene	j_gene	CDR3nt	CDR3aa
TRBV27	NA	NA	TRBJ2-7	TGTGCCAGCAGTTTATACGGGGGAAAAGCCTACGAGCAGTACTTC	CASSLYGGKAYEQYF
TRBV19	NA	NA	TRBJ2-1	TGTGCCAGTAGTATTGCGGGGAACTCCTACAATGAGCAGTTCTTC	CASSIAGNSYNEQFF
TRBV30	NA	TRBD1	TRBJ1-1	TGTGCCTGGAGTGCCGGGACAGGGGGCCTGGGGACTGAAGCTTTCTTT	CAWSAGTGGLGTEAFF
TRBV28	once	NA	TRBJ1-1	TGTGCCAGCAGTACCAATCACATGAACACTGAAGCTTTCTTT	CASSTNHMNTEAFF
TRBV19	NA	NA	TRBJ2-7	TGTGCCAGTAGTATCTATCCTGCGGGGCCCGCCTACGAGCAGTACTTC	CASSIYPAGPAYEQYF
TRBV7-2	NA	TRBD2	TRBJ2-3	TGTGCCAGCAGCCGCTGGTCTAGCGGGCGATCCCCGGATACGCAGTATTTT	CASSRWSSGRSPDTQYF
TRBV30	NA	NA	TRBJ2-2	TGTGCCTGGAGTGTAGGGGTGTTTCCCGGGGAGCTGTTTTTT	CAWSVGVFPGELFF
TRBV10-3	NA	TRBD1	TRBJ1-1	TGTGCCACCGCAGGGGGTCAGATGAACACTGAAGCTTTCTTT	CATAGGQMNTEAFF
TRBV2	NA	NA	TRBJ2-5	TGTGCCAGCAGTGACAGGGGCTACCAAGAGACCCAGTACTTC	CASSDRGYQETQYF
TRBV30	NA	NA	TRBJ2-5	TGTGCCTGGAGTTCGGAGACCCAGTACTTC	CAWSSETQYF
TRBV9	NA	NA	TRBJ2-3	TGTGCCAGCAGTCGGACAGTCCCGGATACGCAGTATTTT	CASSRTVPDTQYF
TRBV27	NA	NA	TRBJ2-7	TGTGCCAGCAGTCCCTCTATGGGGTACGAGCAGTACTTC	CASSPSMGYEQYF
TRBV7-9	NA	TRBD1	TRBJ2-1	TGTGCCAGCAGCATAGGACAGGGGGCCGACTATGAGCAGTTCTTC	CASSIGQGADYEQFF
TRBV28	once	NA	TRBJ1-1	TGTGCCAGCAGTTTATCTGCCAAAACCATGAACACTGAAGCTTTCTTT	CASSLSAKTMNTEAFF
TRBV10-3	NA	TRBD1	TRBJ1-5	TGTGCCATTGGACAGGGCAATCAGCCCCAGCATTTT	CAIGQGNQPQHF
TRBV19	few	NA	TRBJ2-2	TGTGCCAGTAGTATGGGTTGGCAGAAGAAGAACACCGGGGAGCTGTTTTTT	CASSMGWQKKNTGELFF
TRBV2	NA	TRBD2	TRBJ2-7	TGTGCCAGCAGTGAAGGGTGGCTAGCGGGAGGCTACGAGCAGTACTTC	CASSEGWLAGGYEQYF
TRBV27	NA	TRBD2	TRBJ2-3	TGTGCCAGCAGTGTCACTAGCGGGAGTCGCACAGATACGCAGTATTTT	CASSVTSGSRTDTQYF
TRBV10-3	NA	NA	TRBJ2-5	TGTGCCATCGCGGAGCGGAGACAAGAGACCCAGTACTTC	CAIAERRQETQYF
TRBV2	NA	NA	TRBJ2-1	TGTGCCAGCAGTGTTCCCAATCCGAACTACAATGAGCAGTTCTTC	CASSVPNPNYNEQFF
TRBV28	NA	NA	TRBJ1-5	TGTGCCAGCAGTTGGGGGCACTCAAATCAGCCCCAGCATTTT	CASSWGHSNQPQHF
TRBV15	NA	NA	TRBJ1-1	TGTGCCACTAAGGCGTCGGCCAGGGACACTGAAGCTTTCTTT	CATKASARDTEAFF
TRBV27	NA	NA	TRBJ2-5	TGTGCCAGCAAACCACTAGACCAAGGGACCCAGTACTTC	CASKPLDQGTQYF
TRBV5-1	few	NA	TRBJ1-2	TGCGCCAGCAGCTCCGATACAGGGCCCGCGGGTGGCTACACCTTC	CASSSDTGPAGGYTF
TRBV7-9	NA	TRBD2	TRBJ2-1	TGTGCCAGCAGCTTAGCCCGGTCTAGCGGGAGTAAAACGTATGAGCAGTTCTTC	CASSLARSSGSKTYEQFF
TRBV7-9	NA	NA	TRBJ1-1	TGTGCCAGCAGCTTAGCTTCAGGGAGTGCTTTCTTT	CASSLASGSAFF
TRBV14	NA	TRBD2	TRBJ2-1	TGTGCCAGCAGCCAAAATAACCCGGGACTAGCGGGAGGGGGCTACAATGAGCAGTTCTTC	CASSQNNPGLAGGGYNEQFF
TRBV10-3	NA	NA	TRBJ2-7	TGTGCCATCAGTGGTGTCCAGGGCTACGAGCAGTACTTC	CAISGVQGYEQYF
TRBV5-3	NA	NA	TRBJ1-5	TGTGCCAGAAGGCATAAGGGCAATCAGCCCCAGCATTTT	CARRHKGNQPQHF